These 30 T cell receptor beta chains were all obtained from the same sample, sequenced in a study of T cell responses to AZD1222 COVID-19 vaccine. Method: immunoSEQ multiplex PCR; TCRdb's copy keeps in-frame clones and lacks some. The sample includes about 160,000 clones, 85% to 90% of them seen just once. The sample was peripheral blood, taken on day 0 of AZD1222 vaccination. These receptors came from an adult in good health.

V is TRBV5-1 and J is TRBJ2-3, with 8 bases that match TRBD2. V lost 4 bases and J lost 2; bases outside the gene matches: 6. The CDR3 runs to 15 residues. CDR1 SGHRS and CDR2 YFSETQ come from the germline V gene. The CDR3 region has the DNA TGCGCCAGCAGCACTGGGCGGGGGGCCACAGATACGCAGTATTTT. This encodes CASSTGRGATDTQYF.

The V call is TRBV5-6, the J call TRBJ2-3; TRBD2 matches at 10 bases. Trimming took 4 bases from V and 5 from J; bases not matched to a gene: 7. The CDR3 is made up of 15 amino acids. Germline CDR1 reads SGHDT; CDR2 reads YYEEEE. DNA of the CDR3: TGTGCCAGCAGCCAAGCGGGGGGGGCCCGAGATACGCAGTATTTT. Amino acids: CASSQAGGARDTQYF.

The genes are TRBV6-2 or TRBV6-3 and TRBJ1-1; D unresolved. CDR1 is MNHEY and CDR2 is SVGEGT in the germline V gene. Trimming removed 4 bases from V and 1 base from J, with 7 bases in between. CDR3 length: 13 amino acids. The CDR3 is CASSLSPNTEAFF. CDR3 nucleotide sequence: TGTGCCAGCAGTTTATCCCCGAACACTGAAGCTTTCTTT.

The V call is TRBV19, the J call TRBJ1-6; 7 bases match TRBD1. Germline trimming cut 3 bases from V and 4 bases from J; bases unmatched to any gene: 9. CDR1 LNHDA and CDR2 SQIVND come from the germline V gene (reference sequence). There are 17 residues in the CDR3. DNA for the CDR3: TGTGCCAGTAGTATCTGGACAGGAAGGGATTATAATTCACCCCTCCACTTT. Its translation is CASSIWTGRDYNSPLHF.

With respect to this clone: The junction differs from germline at one of its ends, possibly a read error. The chain carries TRBV4-3 and TRBJ1-2; possibly TRBD1 for D (6 bases). This CDR3 region has 13 residues. CDR1 LGHNA and CDR2 YSLEER come from the germline V gene. The CDR3 region has the DNA TGCGCCAGCAGCCAAGAACCTCGACAGGTCATCATTTTC. Translating it yields CASSQEPRQVIIF.

V and J are TRBV25-1 and TRBJ1-4; D might be TRBD1 (5 bases). Germline CDR1 MGHDK, CDR2 SYGVNS. This CDR3 contains 14 residues. Deletions cut 6 bases from V and 0 bases from J, with 8 bases between. CDR3 in amino acids: CASREGATNEKLFF. The CDR3 DNA follows: TGTGCCAGCAGAGAAGGGGCAACTAATGAAAAACTGTTTTTT.

This chain links TRBV5-5 with TRBJ1-5; no clear D gene. Germline V gene sequence: CDR1 SGHKS, CDR2 YYEKEE (reference sequence). There are 14 residues in the CDR3. V shed 0 bases and J shed 5 bases, with 9 bases lying between them. The CDR3 is CASSLEVPHQPQHF. DNA of the CDR3: TGTGCCAGCAGCTTGGAGGTGCCCCATCAGCCCCAGCATTTT.

This chain uses TRBV7-6 with TRBJ2-2, with D unclear. The germline gives CDR1 SGHVS, CDR2 FNYEAQ. This CDR3 region has 19 residues. V was clipped by 2 bases and J by 1 base, with 20 bases between them. The CDR3 here is CASSLLFTSPGLNTGELFF. The DNA for the CDR3 is TGTGCCAGCAGCTTACTCTTCACATCTCCGGGCCTGAACACCGGGGAGCTGTTTTTT. Full variable domain (remainder filled in from reference TRBV7-6 and TRBJ2-2): GAGVSQSPRYKVTKRGQDVALRCDPISGHVSLYWYRQALGQGPEFLTYFNYEAQQDKSGLPNDRFSAERPEGSISTLTIQRTEQRDSAMYRCASSLLFTSPGLNTGELFFGEGSRLTVL.

The rearrangement uses TRBV25-1 and TRBJ1-6; D is perhaps TRBD1 (5 bases). Trimming took 5 bases from V and 9 from J, leaving 11 bases between them. The CDR3 sequence is 13 residues long. CDR1 and CDR2 (germline): MGHDK, SYGVNS. CDR3 protein: CASSQGLGSPLHF. CDR3 in DNA: TGTGCCAGCAGTCAGGGTCTGGGTTCACCCCTCCACTTT.

The genes are TRBV5-1 and TRBJ1-3; D may be TRBD1 (5 bases). Trimming pared 1 base from V and 0 bases from J, leaving 17 bases between. This CDR3 spans 18 amino acids. Looked up from germline, CDR1 is SGHRS and CDR2 is YFSETQ. The CDR3 here is CASSLKGIEPLSGNTIYF. The DNA of the CDR3 is TGCGCCAGCAGCTTGAAGGGGATAGAGCCCCTCTCTGGAAACACCATATATTTT. Full variable domain (missing parts from reference TRBV5-1 and TRBJ1-3): KAGVTQTPRYLIKTRGQQVTLSCSPISGHRSVSWYQQTPGQGLQFLFEYFSETQRNKGNFPGRFSGRQFSNSRSEMNVSTLELGDSALYLCASSLKGIEPLSGNTIYFGEGSWLTVV.

This chain joins TRBV30 and TRBJ1-3, with 9 bases fitting TRBD1. This CDR3 is built from 16 residues. From germline, CDR1 is GTSNPN and CDR2 SVGIG (reference sequence). V was clipped by 3 bases and J by 8 bases; unmatched bases: 14. CDR3 protein: CAWSPKGAQGAYTIYF. The CDR3, as DNA: TGTGCCTGGAGCCCGAAGGGAGCACAGGGGGCCTACACCATATATTTT.

The chain recombines TRBV28 with TRBJ1-1; D is ambiguous. Per the germline V gene, CDR1 is MDHEN and CDR2 is SYDVKM. The CDR3 covers 12 residues. Trimming cost V 6 bases and J 0 bases, with 5 bases left between them. CDR3 coding DNA: TGTGCCAGCAGCCTACTGAACACTGAAGCTTTCTTT. It specifies CASSLLNTEAFF.

V is TRBV4-1 and J is TRBJ1-1; D may be TRBD1 (6 bases). The CDR3 has 15 amino acids. Germline CDR1 MGHRA, CDR2 YSYEKL. Trimming stripped 5 bases from V and 7 bases from J, with 20 bases between. In DNA form, the CDR3 reads TGCGCCAGCAGCAGTGTAACAGGGCTGGTGCGTGAAGCTTTCTTT. Its protein product is CASSSVTGLVREAFF.

The chain joins TRBV6-6 to TRBJ1-2, with 8 bases lining up with TRBD1. The CDR3 consists of 15 residues. Trimming removed 5 bases from V and 4 bases from J; junction bases left unmatched: 9. Germline values: CDR1 MNHNY, CDR2 SVGAGI (reference sequence). The CDR3 protein is CASSTTGELFYGYTF. The CDR3 DNA reads as TGTGCCAGCAGTACGACAGGGGAGCTGTTCTATGGCTACACCTTC.

About this clone: Mismatch with germline at one junction end may stem from a read error. The gene calls are TRBV6-5 and TRBJ1-2; no clear D. This CDR3 region has 13 residues. The germline gives CDR1 MNHEY, CDR2 SVGAGI. As DNA, the CDR3 is TGTGCCAGCAGCCGGGCGGTAGGATGGGCGAAGTTCTTC. Its translation is CASSRAVGWAKFF.

The gene calls are TRBV29-1 and TRBJ1-1; D unclear. The CDR3 is made up of 11 amino acids. V lost 6 bases and J 0 bases, leaving 5 bases between the germline ends. Germline loops: CDR1 SQVTM, CDR2 ANQGSEA. In nucleotides, the CDR3 is TGCAGCGTGGCCGTGAACACTGAAGCTTTCTTT. Its protein product is CSVAVNTEAFF. The full variable domain, rest sourced from reference TRBV29-1 and TRBJ1-1, is SAVISQKPSRDICQRGTSLTIQCQVDSQVTMMFWYRQQPGQSLTLIATANQGSEATYESGFVIDKFPISRPNLTFSTLTVSNMSPEDSSIYLCSVAVNTEAFFGQGTRLTVV.

The genes are TRBV27 and TRBJ1-6; D not certain. Germline assignment: CDR1 MNHEY and CDR2 SMNVEV (reference sequence). V lost 1 base and J lost 0, with 4 bases in between. The CDR3 extends over 15 amino acids. The CDR3 here is CASSLLSSYNSPLHF. CDR3 bases: TGTGCCAGCAGTTTATTAAGCTCCTATAATTCACCCCTCCACTTT.

The chain links TRBV18 to TRBJ2-1, with 8 nucleotides matching TRBD2. CDR3 length: 14 residues. CDR1 is KGHSH, CDR2 LQKENI, per germline. V shed 4 bases, J shed 2 bases, and the junction held 1 base outside the gene matches. CDR3 nucleotides: TGTGCCAGCTCACTCGGGGGGGCCTACAATGAGCAGTTCTTC. It codes for CASSLGGAYNEQFF.

V gene TRBV7-9 combines with J gene TRBJ2-2; D possibly uses TRBD1 or TRBD2 (5 bases each). Germline V gene sequence: CDR1 SEHNR, CDR2 FQNEAQ (reference sequence). The germline V and J ends were trimmed by 2 bases and 3 bases, with 13 bases remaining between them. The CDR3 runs to 16 residues. CDR3 residues: CASSLFTGTYTGELFF. CDR3 in DNA: TGTGCCAGCAGCTTATTTACCGGGACCTACACCGGGGAGCTGTTTTTT. Full variable domain (outside the CDR3, taken from reference TRBV7-9 and TRBJ2-2): DTGVSQNPRHKITKRGQNVTFRCDPISEHNRLYWYRQTLGQGPEFLTYFQNEAQLEKSRLLSDRFSAERPKGSFSTLEIQRTEQGDSAMYLCASSLFTGTYTGELFFGEGSRLTVL.

J is TRBJ1-2 and V is TRBV5-1; D might be TRBD1 (5 bases). The germline V gene has CDR1 SGHRS and CDR2 YFSETQ. The V gene lost 3 bases and the J gene lost 4 bases, with 10 bases spanning the gap. This CDR3 has 13 amino acids. The CDR3 sequence is CASSSAGAYGYTF. CDR3 DNA: TGCGCCAGCAGCTCCGCCGGGGCCTATGGCTACACCTTC.

The count of this clone is one. The rearrangement joins TRBV13 to TRBJ1-5; 7 bases fit TRBD1. Germline assignment: CDR1 PRHDT and CDR2 FYEKMQ (reference sequence). V dropped 4 bases and J dropped 4; count of bases not matched to a gene: 7. The CDR3 is 15 residues long. The CDR3 DNA reads TGTGCCAGCAGCTCGACTGAGACAGGGAATCAGCCCCAGCATTTT. This translates into CASSSTETGNQPQHF.

The V and J genes are TRBV19 and TRBJ1-1; no firm D call. Germline V gives CDR1 LNHDA, CDR2 SQIVND (reference sequence). This CDR3 has 14 amino acids. Trimming stripped 2 bases from V and 2 bases from J, with 9 bases between. CDR3: CASSIQERNTEAFF. The CDR3 DNA sequence: TGTGCCAGTAGTATACAGGAGCGAAACACTGAAGCTTTCTTT.

This chain joins TRBV12-3 or TRBV12-4 and TRBJ2-7; perhaps D is TRBD1 or TRBD2 (5 bases each). The V end was cut by 9 bases, the J end by 4 bases, with 16 bases between. This CDR3 spans 13 amino acids. DNA of the CDR3: TGTGCCAGTGGGACGTCGACCCTTTACGAGCAGTACTTC. Translation gives CASGTSTLYEQYF.

The chain combines TRBV3-1 (or the pseudogene TRBV3-2) with TRBJ1-4, with a weak D call TRBD1 (5 bases). The CDR3 spans 14 residues. V was cut by 5 bases and J by 5 bases, with 12 bases left in between. CDR1 is LGHDT, CDR2 YNNKEL, per germline (reference sequence). CDR3 nucleotides: TGTGCCAGCAGCTACCGGGACCACAATGAAAAACTGTTTTTT. Translating it yields CASSYRDHNEKLFF.

V is TRBV6-5 and J is TRBJ2-1; 11 bases map to TRBD1. The CDR3 length is 16 residues. Germline values: CDR1 MNHEY, CDR2 SVGAGI. Trimming took 4 bases from V and 9 from J; bases not matched to a gene: 11. The CDR3 nucleotides read TGTGCCAGCAGTTCTCCCACCGGGACAGGGGGTGTTGAGCAGTTCTTC. Amino acids: CASSSPTGTGGVEQFF.

The J gene is TRBJ2-7, the V gene TRBV18; 7 bases line up with TRBD1. The CDR3 sequence is 13 residues long. V lost 2 bases, J lost 5 bases, and 3 bases stayed unmatched. Germline values: CDR1 KGHSH, CDR2 LQKENI. Written as DNA, the CDR3 is TGTGCCAGCTCACCAAATACAGGGGACGAGCAGTACTTC. It codes for CASSPNTGDEQYF. Variable domain in full (rest from reference TRBV18 and TRBJ2-7): NAGVMQNPRHLVRRRGQEARLRCSPMKGHSHVYWYRQLPEEGLKFMVYLQKENIIDESGMPKERFSAEFPKEGPSILRIQQVVRGDSAAYFCASSPNTGDEQYFGPGTRLTVT.

The genes are TRBV10-3 and TRBJ2-2; 7 bases map to TRBD2. The CDR3 totals 14 residues. Germline CDR1 is ENHRY and CDR2 is SYGVKD. With 11 bases clipped from V and 1 base from J, the junction kept 7 bases outside the gene matches. CDR3 in DNA: TGTGCCGGAGCGGGACTTGAGAACACCGGGGAGCTGTTTTTT. Translating it yields CAGAGLENTGELFF.

The chain couples TRBV7-8 to TRBJ2-3; D not resolved. The CDR3 spans 14 residues. V lost 0 bases, J lost 6 bases, and 10 bases lay in between. CDR1 and CDR2 from the germline V gene are SGHVS and FQNEAQ. CDR3 loop: CASSLASQPDTQYF. The DNA of the CDR3 is TGTGCCAGCAGCTTAGCTAGCCAACCCGATACGCAGTATTTT.

The V gene is TRBV7-2, the J gene TRBJ2-3, with 8 bases aligning to TRBD2. Trimming at V came to 5 bases and at J to 3 bases, leaving 10 bases not matched to a gene. Germline CDR1 and CDR2: SGHTA and FQGNSA. This CDR3 comprises 16 residues. CDR3: CASSPFGGARTDTQYF. The CDR3 DNA reads TGTGCCAGCAGCCCATTCGGGGGGGCACGGACAGATACGCAGTATTTT.

The V gene is TRBV4-2, the J gene TRBJ1-2; the D is unclear. CDR3 length: 16 amino acids. Germline V gives CDR1 LGHNA, CDR2 YNFKEQ. The V and J ends lost 1 base and 0 bases respectively, with 12 bases between them. The CDR3 sequence: CASSQGISQANYGYTF. The CDR3, as DNA: TGTGCCAGCAGCCAAGGAATCAGCCAAGCTAACTATGGCTACACCTTC.